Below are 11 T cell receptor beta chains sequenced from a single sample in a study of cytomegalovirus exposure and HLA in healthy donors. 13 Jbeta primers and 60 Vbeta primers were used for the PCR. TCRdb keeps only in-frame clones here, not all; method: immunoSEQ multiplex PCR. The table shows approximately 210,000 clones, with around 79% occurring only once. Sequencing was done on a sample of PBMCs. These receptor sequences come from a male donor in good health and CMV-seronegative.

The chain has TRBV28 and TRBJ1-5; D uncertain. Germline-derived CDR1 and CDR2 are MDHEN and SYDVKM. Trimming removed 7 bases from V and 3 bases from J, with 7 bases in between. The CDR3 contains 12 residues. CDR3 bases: TGTGCCAGCATGAGGGACAATCAGCCCCAGCATTTT. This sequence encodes CASMRDNQPQHF.

Written as DNA, the CDR3 is TGTGCCAGCAGTCCCGGGACTAGCAGGTTCAATGAGCAGTTCTTC. Protein: CASSPGTSRFNEQFF. The chain combines TRBV6-5 with TRBJ2-1; 9 bases fit TRBD2. The J segment lost 6 bases and the V segment lost 5 bases, leaving 8 bases of the junction unmatched. The CDR3 is 15 residues long. Germline CDR1 MNHEY, CDR2 SVGAGI.

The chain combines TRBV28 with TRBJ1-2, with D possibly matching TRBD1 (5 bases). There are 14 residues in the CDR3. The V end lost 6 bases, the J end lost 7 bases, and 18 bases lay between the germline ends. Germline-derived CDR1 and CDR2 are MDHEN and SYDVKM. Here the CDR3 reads CASSTGGVLAGYTF. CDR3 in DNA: TGTGCCAGCAGCACCGGGGGGGTGTTAGCTGGCTACACCTTC.

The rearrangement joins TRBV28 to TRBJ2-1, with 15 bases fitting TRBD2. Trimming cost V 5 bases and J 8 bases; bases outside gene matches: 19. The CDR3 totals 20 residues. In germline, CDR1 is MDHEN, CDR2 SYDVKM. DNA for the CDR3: TGTGCCAGCAGTACCGGGCTCAAGCGGACTAGCGGGAGGGGTTTTGATGAGCAGTTCTTC. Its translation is CASSTGLKRTSGRGFDEQFF.

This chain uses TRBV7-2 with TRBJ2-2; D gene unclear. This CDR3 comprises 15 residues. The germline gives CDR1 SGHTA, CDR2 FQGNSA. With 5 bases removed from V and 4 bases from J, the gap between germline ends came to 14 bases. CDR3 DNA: TGTGCCAGCAGCCTTTTCACCGGCGGCACCGGGGAGCTGTTTTTT. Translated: CASSLFTGGTGELFF.

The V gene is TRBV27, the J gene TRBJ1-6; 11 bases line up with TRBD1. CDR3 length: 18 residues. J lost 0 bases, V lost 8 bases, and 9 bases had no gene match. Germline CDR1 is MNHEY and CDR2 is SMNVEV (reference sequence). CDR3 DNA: TGTGCCAGCGGAGGACAGGGGGCACGGAGCTCCTATAATTCACCCCTCCACTTT. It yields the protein CASGGQGARSSYNSPLHF.

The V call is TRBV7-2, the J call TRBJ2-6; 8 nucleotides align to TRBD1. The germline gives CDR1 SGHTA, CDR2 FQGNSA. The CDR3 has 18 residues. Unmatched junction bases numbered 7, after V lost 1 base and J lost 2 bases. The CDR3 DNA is TGTGCCAGCAGCTTAGTAGGGACAGGCTTGGCTGGGGCCAACGTCCTGACTTTC. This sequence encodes CASSLVGTGLAGANVLTF.

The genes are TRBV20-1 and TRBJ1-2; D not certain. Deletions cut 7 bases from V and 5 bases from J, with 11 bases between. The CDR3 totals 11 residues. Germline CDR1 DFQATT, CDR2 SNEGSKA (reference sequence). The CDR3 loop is CSGAGIYGYTF. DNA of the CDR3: TGCAGTGGAGCAGGCATTTATGGCTACACCTTC.

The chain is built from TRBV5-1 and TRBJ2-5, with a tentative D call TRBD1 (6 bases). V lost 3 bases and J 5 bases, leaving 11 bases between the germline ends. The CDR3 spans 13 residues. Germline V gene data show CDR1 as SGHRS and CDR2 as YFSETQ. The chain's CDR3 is CASSWGLWETQYF. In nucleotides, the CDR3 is TGCGCCAGCAGCTGGGGGCTGTGGGAGACCCAGTACTTC.

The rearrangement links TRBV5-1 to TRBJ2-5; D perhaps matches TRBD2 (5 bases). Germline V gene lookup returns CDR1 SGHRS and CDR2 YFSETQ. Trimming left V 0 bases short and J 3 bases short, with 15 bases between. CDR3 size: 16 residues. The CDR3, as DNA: TGCGCCAGCAGCTTGGGGGTCGGGGTCGGGGAAGAGACCCAGTACTTC. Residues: CASSLGVGVGEETQYF.

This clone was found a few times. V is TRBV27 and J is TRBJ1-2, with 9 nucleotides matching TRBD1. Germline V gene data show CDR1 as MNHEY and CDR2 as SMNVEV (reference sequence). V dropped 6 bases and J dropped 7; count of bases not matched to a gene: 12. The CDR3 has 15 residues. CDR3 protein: CASSPPGQGLAGYTF. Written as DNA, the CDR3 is TGTGCCAGCAGCCCTCCGGGACAGGGATTGGCTGGCTACACCTTC.